This T cell receptor (beta chain) came from a study of T cell repertoires in cytomegalovirus infection (dated by TCRdb to the late 2010s). Describing the broader study: The HLA type of each donor mattered for the analysis, because public TCR beta signatures pointed to carriage of CMV infection along with the matching HLA type. What the research found in general, with its limitations: In both this cohort and an independent cohort of 350 or so donors, the cumulative frequency of public TCR beta family members distinguished carriers of CMV infection plus the relevant HLA type. In the ex vivo response, HLA-C-restricted CMV-specific TCR beta clonotypes were dominant, and in two of eight donors the single most frequent clonotype came from this HLA-C-restricted group.

Sequenced on an Illumina HiSeq 1500. TCRdb handled the public reads itself, with Q25 trimming in fastp and clone calling in MiXCR, and kept productive beta chains. Identical CDR3 protein sequences are pooled into one entry, listed with their most common genes and DNA. The sample table records under 250,000 distinct CDR3 sequences; approximately 6.7% of these occur just once. 5.5% to 6.5% of the sample is in the top ten clones. This clonotype showed up many times. The antigen it binds to is not known. The input lacks base qualities; no much larger clone sits a single base away. Material for sequencing was PBMCs. The receptor comes from a human donor in good health (CMV status not recorded). Some clones in this sample may be carry-over from other donors' samples.

The CDR3 reads CASKIGTSAKTQYF. DNA sequence: TGTGCCAGCAAGATCGGGACTAGCGCCAAGACCCAGTACTTC. The V gene is TRBV6-2 or TRBV6-3 and the J gene is TRBJ2-5, and TRBD2 aligns with 10 junction nucleotides. Spanning cysteine to phenylalanine, the CDR3 consists of 14 amino acids. Left in the record is the CDR3 DNA by itself, 42 bases read in frame from the first base. The junction shows trimming of 7 bases on V and 6 bases on J, and the gene matches do not reach 8 bases of it. CDR1 is given as MNHEY and CDR2 as SVGEGT, both from the germline V gene.